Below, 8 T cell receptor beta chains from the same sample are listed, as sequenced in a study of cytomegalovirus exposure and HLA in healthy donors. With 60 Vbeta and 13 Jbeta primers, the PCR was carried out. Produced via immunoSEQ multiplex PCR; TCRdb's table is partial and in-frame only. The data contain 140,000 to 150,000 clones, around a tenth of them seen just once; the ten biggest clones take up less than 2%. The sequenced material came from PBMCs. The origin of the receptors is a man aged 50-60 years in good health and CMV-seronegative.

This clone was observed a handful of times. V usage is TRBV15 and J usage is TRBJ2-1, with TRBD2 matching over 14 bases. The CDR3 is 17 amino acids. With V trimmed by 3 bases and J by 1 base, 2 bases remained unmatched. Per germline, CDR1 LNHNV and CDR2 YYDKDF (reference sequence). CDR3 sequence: CATSRGTSGRSYNEQFF. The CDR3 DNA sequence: TGTGCCACCAGCAGGGGGACTAGCGGGAGATCCTACAATGAGCAGTTCTTC.

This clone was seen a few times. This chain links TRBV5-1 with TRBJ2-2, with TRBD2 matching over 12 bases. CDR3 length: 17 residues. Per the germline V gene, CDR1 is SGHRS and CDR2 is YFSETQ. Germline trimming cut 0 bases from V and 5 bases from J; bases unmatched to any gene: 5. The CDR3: CASSLAGLAGFTGELFF. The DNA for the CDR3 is TGCGCCAGCAGCTTGGCGGGACTAGCGGGTTTTACCGGGGAGCTGTTTTTT.

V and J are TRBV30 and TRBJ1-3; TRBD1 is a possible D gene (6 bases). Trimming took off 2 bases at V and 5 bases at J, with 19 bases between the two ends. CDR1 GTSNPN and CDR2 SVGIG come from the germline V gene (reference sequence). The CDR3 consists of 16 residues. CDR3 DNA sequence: TGTGCCTGGAGTAGAGGGACACCGGGGGGACGAAACACCATATATTTT. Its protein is CAWSRGTPGGRNTIYF.

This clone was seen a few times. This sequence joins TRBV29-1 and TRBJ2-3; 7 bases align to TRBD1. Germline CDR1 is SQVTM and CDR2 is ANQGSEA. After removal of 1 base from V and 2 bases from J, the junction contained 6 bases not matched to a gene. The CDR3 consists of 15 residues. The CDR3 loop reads CSVEGPGGPTDTQYF. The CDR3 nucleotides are TGCAGCGTTGAAGGTCCAGGGGGACCCACAGATACGCAGTATTTT.

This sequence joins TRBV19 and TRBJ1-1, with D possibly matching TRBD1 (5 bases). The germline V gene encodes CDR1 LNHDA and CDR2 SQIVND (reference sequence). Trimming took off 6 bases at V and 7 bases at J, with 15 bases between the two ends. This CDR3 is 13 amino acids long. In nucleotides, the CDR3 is TGTGCCAGTAGAATAAATGCGGGGGTTGAAGCTTTCTTT. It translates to CASRINAGVEAFF.

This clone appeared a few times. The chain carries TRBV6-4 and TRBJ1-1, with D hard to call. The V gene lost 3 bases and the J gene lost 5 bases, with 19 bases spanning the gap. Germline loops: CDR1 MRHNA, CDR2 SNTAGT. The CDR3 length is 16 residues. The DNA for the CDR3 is TGTGCCAGCAGTGAGCAAGGTTTCGGGATTGGAACTGAAGCTTTCTTT. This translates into CASSEQGFGIGTEAFF.

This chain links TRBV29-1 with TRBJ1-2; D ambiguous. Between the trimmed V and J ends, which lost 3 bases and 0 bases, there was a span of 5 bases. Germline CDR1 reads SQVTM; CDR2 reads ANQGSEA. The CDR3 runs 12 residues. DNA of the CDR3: TGCAGCGTTGACCGAGCTAACTATGGCTACACCTTC. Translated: CSVDRANYGYTF. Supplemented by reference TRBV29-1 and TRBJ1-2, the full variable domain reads SAVISQKPSRDICQRGTSLTIQCQVDSQVTMMFWYRQQPGQSLTLIATANQGSEATYESGFVIDKFPISRPNLTFSTLTVSNMSPEDSSIYLCSVDRANYGYTFGSGTRLTVV.

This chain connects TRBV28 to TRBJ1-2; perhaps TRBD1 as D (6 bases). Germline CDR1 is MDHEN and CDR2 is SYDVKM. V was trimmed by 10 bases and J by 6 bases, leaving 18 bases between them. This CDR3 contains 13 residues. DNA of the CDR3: TGTGCCATTTTGACCGGGGGGGCCCATGGCTACACCTTC. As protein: CAILTGGAHGYTF.